This T cell receptor beta chain was observed in a study of blood T cell repertoires in COVID-19. Profiled with immunoSEQ multiplex PCR; TCRdb holds only in-frame clones, not every one. The profile covers roughly 110,000 clones, with 80% to 90% appearing a single time and approximately 4.4% taken by the ten largest. The germline CDR1 and CDR2 sequences are SGHVS and FQNEAQ. The length of the CDR3 is 15 residues. The ends were cut back, 4 bases at V and 0 bases at J, with 12 bases in the middle. The rearrangement links TRBV7-8 to TRBJ1-1; D unresolved. The sequenced sample consisted of peripheral blood. This clonotype was obtained from a woman aged 50 to 60 with acute or convalescent COVID-19. CDR3 sequence reads: CASSSHVTLNTEAFF. The CDR3, as DNA: TGTGCCAGCAGCTCCCACGTGACTCTGAACACTGAAGCTTTCTTT.